The next 13 T cell receptor beta chains were all read from a single sample in a study of cytomegalovirus exposure and HLA in healthy donors. PCR used 60 Vbeta primers and 13 Jbeta primers. Sequencing was performed with immunoSEQ multiplex PCR; in TCRdb, only in-frame clones are kept and a portion is missing. The data contain about 260,000 clones, around four fifths of them singletons. The specimen sequenced was PBMCs. The source of these receptors is a woman in her 40s in good health and CMV-seropositive.

CDR3 bases: TGTGCCATCGTGGGTGGACAGGGGGCTTATGGCTACACCTTC. This sequence encodes CAIVGGQGAYGYTF. The chain links TRBV11-3 to TRBJ1-2; 11 nucleotides line up with TRBD1. CDR1 is SGHNT, CDR2 YENEEA, per germline. The CDR3 is 14 residues long. V was clipped by 10 bases and J by 5 bases; unmatched bases: 9.

V gene TRBV4-2 combines with J gene TRBJ2-7, with 10 nucleotides matching TRBD2. Per the germline V gene, CDR1 is LGHNA and CDR2 is YNFKEQ. This CDR3 has 15 residues. V dropped 2 bases and J dropped 6; count of bases not matched to a gene: 7. CDR3 in DNA: TGTGCCAGCAGCCAAAGGGCTAGCGGGAGTCCCGAGCAGTACTTC. This translates into CASSQRASGSPEQYF.

The V gene is TRBV11-2, the J gene TRBJ2-1, with 10 positions matching TRBD2. V shed 0 bases, J shed 0 bases, and the junction held 8 bases outside the gene matches. The CDR3 covers 19 residues. Germline loops: CDR1 SGHAT, CDR2 FQNNGV. The chain's CDR3 is CASSLDFWTSGGSYNEQFF. The DNA for the CDR3 is TGTGCCAGCAGCTTAGATTTTTGGACTAGCGGTGGCTCCTACAATGAGCAGTTCTTC.

This clone was seen more than once but under ten times. V and J are TRBV7-8 and TRBJ1-2; no reliable D call. There are 16 residues in the CDR3. CDR1 SGHVS and CDR2 FQNEAQ come from the germline V gene. V gave up 6 bases and J gave up 3 bases, with 20 bases separating them. This CDR3 is CASSPDRVPLYYGYTF. The CDR3, as DNA: TGTGCCAGCAGTCCAGACCGGGTCCCACTGTACTATGGCTACACCTTC.

The rearrangement uses TRBV28 and TRBJ1-5, with TRBD1 identical over 8 bases. Germline V gene sequence: CDR1 MDHEN, CDR2 SYDVKM. This CDR3 has 13 residues. J gave up 5 bases and V 6 bases, and 3 bases lay outside the gene matches. The CDR3 sequence is CASRLQGDQPQHF. In DNA, the CDR3 is TGTGCCAGCAGGTTACAGGGGGATCAGCCCCAGCATTTT.

The sample holds a few counts of this clone. This sequence joins TRBV6-6 and TRBJ2-5, with a possible D match to TRBD2 (7 bases). TRBJ2-7 explains the end of the DNA better; the J call may be wrong. The CDR3 spans 15 residues. Germline V lookup: CDR1 MNHNY, CDR2 SVGAGI (reference sequence). DNA for the CDR3: TGTGCCACCCGTCGCGCAGGGGAGGGTACCTACGAGCAGTACTTC. It codes for CATRRAGEGTYEQYF.

The V and J genes are TRBV9 and TRBJ1-2; possibly TRBD1 for D (6 bases). Germline values: CDR1 SGDLS, CDR2 YYNGEE. The CDR3 totals 17 residues. Trimming took off 0 bases at V and 8 bases at J, with 23 bases between the two ends. The CDR3 loop is CASSVEGRGTGPGGYTF. Here the CDR3 DNA reads TGTGCCAGCAGCGTAGAGGGGCGAGGAACAGGGCCGGGGGGCTACACCTTC.

V is TRBV5-4 and J is TRBJ2-5; 7 bases are a match to TRBD2. There are 16 residues in the CDR3. With V trimmed by 2 bases and J by 0 bases, 7 bases remained unmatched. From germline, CDR1 is SGHNT and CDR2 YYREEE (reference sequence). CDR3 residues: CASSFRRGGYQETQYF. As DNA, the CDR3 is TGTGCCAGCAGCTTTAGGCGGGGAGGGTACCAAGAGACCCAGTACTTC. The variable domain in full, with the rest retrieved from reference TRBV5-4 and TRBJ2-5, is ETGVTQSPTHLIKTRGQQVTLRCSSQSGHNTVSWYQQALGQGPQFIFQYYREEENGRGNFPPRFSGLQFPNYSSELNVNALELDDSALYLCASSFRRGGYQETQYFGPGTRLLVL.

This clone appeared once. The chain couples TRBV6-4 to TRBJ2-1, with 14 positions matching TRBD2. J lost 0 bases, V lost 4 bases, and 11 bases had no gene match. Looked up from germline, CDR1 is MRHNA and CDR2 is SNTAGT. This CDR3 is built from 20 residues. Here the CDR3 DNA reads TGTGCCAGCAGTGTTGGACTAGCGGGAGGCGCCCTTGGCTCCTACAATGAGCAGTTCTTC. Translated: CASSVGLAGGALGSYNEQFF.

The chain employs TRBV29-1 and TRBJ2-2, with 8 bases lining up with TRBD1. V lost 6 bases, J lost 4 bases, and 4 bases stayed unmatched. The CDR3 spans 13 residues. Per germline, CDR1 SQVTM and CDR2 ANQGSEA. CDR3 in amino acids: CSVRQGATGELFF. In DNA, the CDR3 is TGCAGCGTCCGCCAGGGGGCCACCGGGGAGCTGTTTTTT.

In this sample, this clone turned up once. This sequence joins TRBV6-6 and TRBJ2-1; maybe TRBD1 (6 bases). Germline-derived CDR1 and CDR2 are MNHNY and SVGAGI (reference sequence). V gave up 6 bases and J gave up 7 bases, with 13 bases separating them. CDR3 length: 13 residues. CDR3 amino acids: CASSPGQGNEQFF. The CDR3 nucleotides read TGTGCCAGCAGCCCTGGTCAGGGGAATGAGCAGTTCTTC.

In regard to this clone: This sample includes further DNA sequences coding for the same CDR3. The V and J genes are TRBV6-5 and TRBJ2-7; D might be TRBD2 (6 bases). CDR1 MNHEY and CDR2 SVGAGI come from the germline V gene. The CDR3 loop spans 14 amino acids. The V end lost 0 bases, the J end lost 2 bases, and 8 bases lay between the germline ends. CDR3 sequence: CASSYSRGPYEQYF. CDR3 coding DNA: TGTGCCAGCAGTTACTCGCGGGGCCCCTACGAGCAGTACTTC.

The chain is built from TRBV2 and TRBJ1-5; possibly TRBD1 for D (5 bases). The CDR3 has 15 amino acids. Trimming removed 3 bases at V and 4 bases at J, with 13 bases between. Germline V CDR1 and CDR2: SNHLY, FYNNEI. CDR3 in amino acids: CASSDLGVDNQPQHF. DNA of the CDR3: TGTGCCAGCAGTGACTTAGGGGTAGATAATCAGCCCCAGCATTTT.